This T cell receptor beta chain was sequenced for a study of shared clonotypes between healthy human individuals. The data were produced by immunoSEQ multiplex PCR, yet TCRdb's version contains in-frame clones alone and is incomplete. The table records about 1.5 million clones, around 97% of them present only once. Germline CDR1 is SGHAT and CDR2 is FQNNGV. The CDR3 spans 15 residues. The V and J ends lost 5 bases and 5 bases respectively, with 18 bases between them. This clone was counted once. Material for sequencing was naive CD4+ T cells sorted from blood. The subset was: CD45RA+ positively selected. This receptor was obtained from a man aged 25 to 45 in good health. V is TRBV11-2 and J is TRBJ2-5; possible D gene TRBD2, 5 bases. CDR3 amino acids: CASSNTLLGRETQYF. CDR3 bases: TGTGCCAGCAGCAACACCCTACTAGGTCGGGAGACCCAGTACTTC.